The clone carrying this T cell receptor beta chain was picked up many times. Its antigen is as yet unknown. MiXCR was run by TCRdb on the 5' RACE reads, yielding one entry per CDR3 protein. The table includes hundreds of thousands of distinct CDR3 sequences, around 6% detected once. The sample is drawn from a study of identical twins. Findings of the study overall: Models predicted less out-of-frame TCR alpha sharing in monozygotic twins than was found.

The CDR3 spans 13 residues. The V and J ends lost 5 bases and 5 bases respectively, with 11 bases between them. Germline V gene lookup returns CDR1 SGHAT and CDR2 FQNNGV. The source material was naive T cells sorted from blood. This clonotype originated in a man aged 18 to 29 in good health. This chain connects TRBV11-2 to TRBJ2-3; D is uncertain. CDR3 amino acids: CASSPRLLDTQYF. The CDR3 DNA reads as TGTGCCAGCAGCCCCAGACTGCTAGATACGCAGTATTTT.